This T cell receptor beta chain was sequenced in a study of cytomegalovirus exposure and HLA in healthy donors. Primers: 60 Vbeta forward and 13 Jbeta reverse. Method: immunoSEQ multiplex PCR; TCRdb's copy keeps in-frame clones and lacks some. The ten top clones account for approximately 5.3%, within a sample of over 70,000 clones. In the case of this clone: Different DNA sequences within this sample yield the same CDR3.

This sequence was found in a woman in her thirties or forties in good health and CMV-seropositive. The sequenced material came from PBMCs.

The CDR3 bases are TGCAGTGGGTACAGGGATGATGAGCAGTTCTTC. This translates into CSGYRDDEQFF. The chain recombines TRBV20-1 with TRBJ2-1; D perhaps matches TRBD1 (6 bases). V gave up 7 bases and J gave up 8 bases, with 12 bases separating them. CDR3 length: 11 amino acids. Germline CDR1 reads DFQATT; CDR2 reads SNEGSKA (reference sequence).